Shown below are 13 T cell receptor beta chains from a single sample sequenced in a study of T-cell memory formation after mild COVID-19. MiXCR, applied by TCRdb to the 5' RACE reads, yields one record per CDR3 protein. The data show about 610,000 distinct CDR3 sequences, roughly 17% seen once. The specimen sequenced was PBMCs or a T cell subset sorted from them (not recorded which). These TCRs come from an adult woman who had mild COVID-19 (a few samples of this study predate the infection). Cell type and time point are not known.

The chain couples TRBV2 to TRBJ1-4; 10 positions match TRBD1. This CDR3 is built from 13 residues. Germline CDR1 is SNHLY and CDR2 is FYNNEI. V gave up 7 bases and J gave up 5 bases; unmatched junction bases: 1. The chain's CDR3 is CASTGQGNEKLFF. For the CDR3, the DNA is TGTGCCAGCACGGGACAGGGGAATGAAAAACTGTTTTTT.

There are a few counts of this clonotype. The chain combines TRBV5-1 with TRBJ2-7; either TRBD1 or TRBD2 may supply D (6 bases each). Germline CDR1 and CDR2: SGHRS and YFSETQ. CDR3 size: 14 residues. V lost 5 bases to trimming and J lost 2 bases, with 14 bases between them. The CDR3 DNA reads TGCGCCAGCAGAGAAGGGGGAGGTGCCTACGAGCAGTACTTC. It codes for CASREGGGAYEQYF.

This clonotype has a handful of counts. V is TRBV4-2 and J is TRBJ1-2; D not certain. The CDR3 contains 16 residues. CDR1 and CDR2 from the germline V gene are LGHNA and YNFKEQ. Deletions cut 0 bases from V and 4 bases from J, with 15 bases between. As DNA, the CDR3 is TGTGCCAGCAGCCAAGATTCGGCAACGCGACGCTATGGCTACACCTTC. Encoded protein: CASSQDSATRRYGYTF.

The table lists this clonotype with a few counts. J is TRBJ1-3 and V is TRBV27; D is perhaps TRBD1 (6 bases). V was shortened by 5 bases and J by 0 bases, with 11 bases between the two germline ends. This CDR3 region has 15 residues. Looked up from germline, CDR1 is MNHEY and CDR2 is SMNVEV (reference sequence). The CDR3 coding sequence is TGTGCCAGCAGTCAACAGGGCCGCTCTGGAAACACCATATATTTT. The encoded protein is CASSQQGRSGNTIYF.

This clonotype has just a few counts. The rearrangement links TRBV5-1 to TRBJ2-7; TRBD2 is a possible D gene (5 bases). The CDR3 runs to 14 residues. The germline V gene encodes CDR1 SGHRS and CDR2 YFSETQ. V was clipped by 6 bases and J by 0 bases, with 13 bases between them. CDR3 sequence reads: CASNPGRSSYEQYF. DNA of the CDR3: TGCGCCAGCAATCCGGGGAGAAGCTCCTACGAGCAGTACTTC. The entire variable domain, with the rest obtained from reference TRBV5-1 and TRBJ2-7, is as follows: KAGVTQTPRYLIKTRGQQVTLSCSPISGHRSVSWYQQTPGQGLQFLFEYFSETQRNKGNFPGRFSGRQFSNSRSEMNVSTLELGDSALYLCASNPGRSSYEQYFGPGTRLTVT.

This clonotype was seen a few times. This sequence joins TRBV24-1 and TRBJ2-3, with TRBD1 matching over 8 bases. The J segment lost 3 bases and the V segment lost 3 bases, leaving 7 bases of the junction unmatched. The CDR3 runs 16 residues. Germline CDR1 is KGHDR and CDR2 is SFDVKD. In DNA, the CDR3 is TGTGCCACCAGTGATAACGGACAGGGCCGAACAGATACGCAGTATTTT. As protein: CATSDNGQGRTDTQYF.

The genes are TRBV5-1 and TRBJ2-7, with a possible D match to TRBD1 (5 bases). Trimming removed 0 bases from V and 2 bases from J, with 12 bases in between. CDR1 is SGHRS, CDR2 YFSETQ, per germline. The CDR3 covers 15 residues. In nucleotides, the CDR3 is TGCGCCAGCAGCTTGGGACAGTCCCTGGCCTACGAGCAGTACTTC. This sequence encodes CASSLGQSLAYEQYF.

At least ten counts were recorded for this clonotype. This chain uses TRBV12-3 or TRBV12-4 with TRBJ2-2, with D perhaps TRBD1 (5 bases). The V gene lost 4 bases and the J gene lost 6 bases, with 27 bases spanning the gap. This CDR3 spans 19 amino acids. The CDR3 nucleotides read TGTGCCAGCAGTTCCGTGCTCAGGGTTCTTAATCCACCGGCCGGGGAGCTGTTTTTT. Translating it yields CASSSVLRVLNPPAGELFF.

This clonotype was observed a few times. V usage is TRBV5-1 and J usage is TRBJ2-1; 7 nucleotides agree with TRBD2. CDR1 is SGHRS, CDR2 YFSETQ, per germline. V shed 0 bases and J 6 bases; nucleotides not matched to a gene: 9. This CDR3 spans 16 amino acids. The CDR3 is CASSLVIGRTTNEQFF. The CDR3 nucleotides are TGCGCCAGCAGCTTGGTTATCGGGAGGACTACCAATGAGCAGTTCTTC.

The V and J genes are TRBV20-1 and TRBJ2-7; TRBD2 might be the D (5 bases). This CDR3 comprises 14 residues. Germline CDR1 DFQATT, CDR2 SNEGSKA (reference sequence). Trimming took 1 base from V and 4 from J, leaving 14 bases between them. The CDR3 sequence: CSARVYTAEYEQYF. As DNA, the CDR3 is TGCAGTGCTAGAGTCTATACAGCGGAATACGAGCAGTACTTC.

As DNA, the CDR3 is TGTGCCACCAGCTCGACTAGCGGGGGGGCCATCGGGGAGCTGTTTTTT. This sequence encodes CATSSTSGGAIGELFF. The chain joins TRBV15 to TRBJ2-2, with 14 bases matching TRBD2. Germline V lookup: CDR1 LNHNV, CDR2 YYDKDF (reference sequence). The V and J ends lost 5 bases and 7 bases, in that order; junction bases with no gene match: 6. The CDR3 sequence is 16 residues long.

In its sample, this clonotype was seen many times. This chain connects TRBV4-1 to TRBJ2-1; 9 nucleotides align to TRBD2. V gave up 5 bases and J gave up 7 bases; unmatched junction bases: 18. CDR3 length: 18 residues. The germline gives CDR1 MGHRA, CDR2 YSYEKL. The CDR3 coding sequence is TGCGCCAGCAGCTCAAGGGGCCAGCGGGGGGTTTCGGGGAATGAGCAGTTCTTC. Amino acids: CASSSRGQRGVSGNEQFF.

CDR3 sequence reads: CASSSRLAGANTGELFF. The CDR3 DNA reads TGTGCCAGCAGCTCTAGACTAGCGGGAGCTAACACCGGGGAGCTGTTTTTT. The chain has TRBV7-9 and TRBJ2-2; the match to TRBD2 covers 12 bases. The CDR3 runs to 17 residues. The V segment lost 4 bases and the J segment 2 bases; nucleotides outside the gene matches: 5. Germline-derived CDR1 and CDR2 are SEHNR and FQNEAQ (reference sequence).